The TCR beta chain under discussion was sequenced for a study of T cell repertoires in cytomegalovirus infection. About the study: Indications of both CMV infection and matching HLA type were provided by public TCR beta signatures. Study-wide points: Identification of carriers of CMV plus the relevant HLA was performed using cumulative public TCR beta family frequency. In two of eight donors, the top clonotype was HLA-C-restricted CMV-specific.

Germline loops: CDR1 SEHNR, CDR2 FQNEAQ (reference sequence). Trimming removed 5 bases at V and 4 bases at J, with 20 bases between. The CDR3 totals 16 residues. TCRdb itself ran the reads through MiXCR, one entry per CDR3 protein. The repertoire holds 200,000 to 300,000 distinct CDR3 sequences, with 12% to 15% as singletons. The sample holds many counts of this clonotype. Its target is unknown. The source material was PBMCs. The J gene is TRBJ1-2, the V gene TRBV7-9; D uncertain. The source is a human donor in good health (CMV status not recorded). Some clones in this sample may be carry-over from other donors' samples. The CDR3 spells CASSTHRPDQTYGYTF. CDR3 nucleotides: TGTGCCAGCAGCACCCACCGACCCGATCAAACCTATGGCTACACCTTC.